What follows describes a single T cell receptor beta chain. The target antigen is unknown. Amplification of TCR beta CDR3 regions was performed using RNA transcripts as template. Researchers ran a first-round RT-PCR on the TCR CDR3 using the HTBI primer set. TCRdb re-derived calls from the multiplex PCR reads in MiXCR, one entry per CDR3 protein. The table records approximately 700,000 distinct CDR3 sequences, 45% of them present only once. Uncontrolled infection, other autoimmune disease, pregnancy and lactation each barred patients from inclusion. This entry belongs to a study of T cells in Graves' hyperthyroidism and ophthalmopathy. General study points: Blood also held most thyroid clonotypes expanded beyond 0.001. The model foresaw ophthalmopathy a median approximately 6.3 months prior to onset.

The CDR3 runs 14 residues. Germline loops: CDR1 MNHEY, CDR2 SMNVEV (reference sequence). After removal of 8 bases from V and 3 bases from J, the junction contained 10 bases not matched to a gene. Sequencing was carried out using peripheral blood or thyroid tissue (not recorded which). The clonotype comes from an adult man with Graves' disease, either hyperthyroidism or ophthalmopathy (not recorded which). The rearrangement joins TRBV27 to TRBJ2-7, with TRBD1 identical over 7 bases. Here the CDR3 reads CASSRTGQIYEQYF. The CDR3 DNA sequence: TGTGCCAGCTCACGGACAGGTCAAATCTACGAGCAGTACTTC.